A selection of T cell receptor beta chains follows, all from one sample in a study of control samples from healthy donors and cancer patients. Measured with immunoSEQ multiplex PCR; TCRdb has only the in-frame clones, and not every one. The data hold around 100,000 clones, with more than 85% observed a single time. The sequencing sample was made of blood. Source of these receptors: a woman aged 45 to 65 in good health. CDR3s include the opening cysteine and the closing phenylalanine or tryptophan. A D gene is named only where the DNA matches it firmly. Clone size is shown for a subset of rows, as once, few, many or a class of expanded clone.

D gene	J gene	V gene	clone size	CDR3 protein	CDR3 DNA
-	TRBJ2-2	TRBV29-1	once	CSVEGFSNTGELFF	TGCAGCGTTGAAGGCTTTTCCAACACCGGGGAGCTGTTTTTT
-	TRBJ2-1	TRBV5-1	-	CASSLNLNEQFF	TGCGCCAGCAGCTTGAACCTCAATGAGCAGTTCTTC
-	TRBJ1-2	TRBV6-5	-	CASRGGQGVEYGYTF	TGTGCCAGCAGGGGCGGTCAGGGAGTTGAATATGGCTACACCTTC
-	TRBJ1-2	TRBV18	-	CASSPQRDYGYTF	TGTGCCAGCTCACCGCAACGGGATTATGGCTACACCTTC
-	TRBJ2-5	TRBV4-1	-	CASSQEWAGRETQYF	TGCGCCAGCAGCCAAGAATGGGCGGGACGGGAGACCCAGTACTTC
-	TRBJ2-2	TRBV10-2	few	CASSDSPYTGELFF	TGCGCCAGCAGTGACTCGCCGTACACCGGGGAGCTGTTTTTT
-	TRBJ2-1	TRBV24-1	few	CATSDTHPSSEQFF	TGTGCCACCAGTGATACACACCCCTCGAGTGAGCAGTTCTTC
TRBD2	TRBJ2-4	TRBV5-6	-	CASSNGTSGAGGAKNIQYF	TGTGCCAGCAGCAACGGGACTAGCGGGGCCGGAGGGGCCAAAAACATTCAGTACTTC
TRBD2	TRBJ2-7	TRBV6-5	-	CASSRREDDEQYF	TGTGCCAGCAGCCGCCGGGAGGACGACGAGCAGTACTTC
-	TRBJ2-3	TRBV2	-	CASNPFILGGPSTDTQYF	TGTGCCAGCAATCCATTTATCCTCGGCGGGCCAAGCACAGATACGCAGTATTTT
TRBD2	TRBJ2-1	TRBV10-3	-	CAISRLAGVLGNEQFF	TGTGCCATCAGTAGACTAGCGGGAGTTTTAGGAAATGAGCAGTTCTTC
TRBD1	TRBJ1-1	TRBV5-4	-	CASTPDRVNTEAFF	TGTGCCAGCACCCCGGACAGGGTGAACACTGAAGCTTTCTTT
TRBD2	TRBJ2-1	TRBV30	-	CAWSGLGLAGSYNEQFF	TGTGCCTGGAGTGGATTAGGACTAGCGGGATCGTACAATGAGCAGTTCTTC
TRBD1	TRBJ1-5	TRBV19	medium-sized	CASSPRQGGNQPQHF	TGTGCCAGTAGTCCCCGACAGGGAGGCAATCAGCCCCAGCATTTT
-	TRBJ2-2	TRBV5-5	-	CASSFNTGELFF	TGTGCCAGCAGCTTCAACACCGGGGAGCTGTTTTTT
-	TRBJ2-3	TRBV30	-	CAWSVWGDTQYF	TGTGCCTGGAGTGTCTGGGGTGATACGCAGTATTTT
-	TRBJ2-3	TRBV30	-	CAWSRATGTDTQYF	TGTGCCTGGAGTAGAGCCACAGGCACAGATACGCAGTATTTT
TRBD1	TRBJ1-1	TRBV6-5	-	CASSYSWSQGATEAFF	TGTGCCAGCAGTTACTCGTGGTCACAGGGGGCGACTGAAGCTTTCTTT
TRBD1	TRBJ2-3	TRBV11-2	-	CASSLGTGGGVGTQYF	TGTGCCAGCAGCTTAGGGACAGGGGGTGGGGTAGGTACGCAGTATTTT
-	TRBJ2-5	TRBV27	-	CASSLDVDETQYF	TGTGCCAGCAGTTTAGATGTTGATGAGACCCAGTACTTC
-	TRBJ2-3	TRBV18	-	CASQNSVTDTQYF	TGTGCCAGCCAGAATTCAGTCACAGATACGCAGTATTTT
-	TRBJ1-2	TRBV27	-	CASSLRGRGGYTF	TGTGCCAGCAGTTTAAGAGGGAGGGGCGGCTACACCTTC
-	TRBJ2-2	TRBV9	-	CASSPRLSGELFF	TGTGCCAGCAGCCCAAGACTATCCGGGGAGCTGTTTTTT
TRBD2	TRBJ2-3	TRBV7-2	-	CASSLEPAGGITDTQYF	TGTGCCAGCAGCTTAGAACCAGCGGGAGGGATCACAGATACGCAGTATTTT
-	TRBJ1-2	TRBV18	-	CASSLDGGRVEGYTF	TGTGCCAGCTCCCTGGATGGGGGGCGAGTGGAAGGCTACACCTTC
TRBD1	TRBJ2-7	TRBV13	-	CASSSTSGTGYYEQYF	TGTGCCAGCAGCTCGACCTCCGGGACAGGTTACTACGAGCAGTACTTC
-	TRBJ1-3	TRBV30	-	CAWSVTRGTAFSGNTIYF	TGTGCCTGGAGTGTGACAAGGGGGACGGCTTTCTCTGGAAACACCATATATTTT
-	TRBJ2-5	TRBV30	-	CAWGRVKETQYF	TGTGCCTGGGGGAGAGTGAAAGAGACCCAGTACTTC
-	TRBJ1-1	TRBV5-1	-	CASSPETATEAFF	TGCGCCAGCAGCCCGGAGACTGCCACCGAAGCTTTCTTT
TRBD1	TRBJ2-7	TRBV4-1	-	CASSRTGLHEQYF	TGCGCCAGCAGCCGGACAGGGCTCCACGAGCAGTACTTC
-	TRBJ2-3	TRBV5-6	-	CASSLAAWRSTDTQYF	TGTGCCAGCAGCTTGGCAGCTTGGCGCTCCACAGATACGCAGTATTTT
TRBD1	TRBJ1-3	TRBV14	-	CASSQPGQRFSGNTIYF	TGTGCCAGCAGCCAACCGGGACAGAGATTCTCTGGAAACACCATATATTTT
-	TRBJ2-3	TRBV6-1	-	CASSEWGASTDTQYF	TGTGCCAGCAGTGAATGGGGGGCTAGCACAGATACGCAGTATTTT
-	TRBJ1-2	TRBV6-5	-	CASSYIVGWHGYTF	TGTGCCAGCAGTTACATCGTGGGATGGCATGGCTACACCTTC
TRBD2	TRBJ2-1	TRBV4-3	-	CASSQDWRAGGLYEQFF	TGCGCCAGCAGCCAAGATTGGAGAGCGGGAGGGCTCTATGAGCAGTTCTTC
-	TRBJ1-4	TRBV24-1	-	CATSDLRPVLSPRNEKLFF	TGTGCCACCAGTGATCTAAGACCCGTTTTATCTCCCCGTAATGAAAAACTGTTTTTT
-	TRBJ2-7	TRBV2	few	CASSGRDLYEQYF	TGTGCCAGCAGTGGGCGGGACCTCTACGAGCAGTACTTC
TRBD2	TRBJ2-1	TRBV2	-	CASSARGLGSYNEQFF	TGTGCCAGCAGTGCTCGGGGACTAGGCTCCTACAATGAGCAGTTCTTC
-	TRBJ1-5	TRBV5-8	-	CASSLAGVGYSNQPQHF	TGTGCCAGCAGCTTGGCGGGGGTCGGGTATAGCAATCAGCCCCAGCATTTT
-	TRBJ1-1	TRBV19	-	CASSAGGLFNTEAFF	TGTGCCAGTAGTGCGGGGGGACTTTTTAACACTGAAGCTTTCTTT
TRBD1	TRBJ2-2	TRBV5-4	-	CASSPPGQKNTGELFF	TGTGCCAGCAGCCCCCCGGGACAGAAAAACACCGGGGAGCTGTTTTTT
-	TRBJ2-6	TRBV7-4	-	CASSGCCSAQSRANVLSF	TGTGCCAGCAGCGGTTGTTGTTCAGCTCAAAGTCGGGCCAACGTCCTGTCTTTC
-	TRBJ1-1	TRBV4-3	once	CASSQDLMNTEAFF	TGCGCCAGCAGCCAAGATTTGATGAACACTGAAGCTTTCTTT
-	TRBJ1-1	TRBV5-8	once	CASSLFVVNTEAFF	TGTGCCAGCAGCTTATTCGTTGTGAACACTGAAGCTTTCTTT
TRBD2	TRBJ2-6	TRBV5-1	-	CASSVHGGKGYSGANVLTF	TGCGCCAGCAGCGTCCACGGGGGGAAGGGATACTCTGGGGCCAACGTCCTGACTTTC
-	TRBJ2-5	TRBV5-1	-	CASSVGGFRDSQETQYF	TGCGCCAGCAGCGTCGGGGGGTTCCGGGACAGTCAAGAGACCCAGTACTTC
-	TRBJ2-3	TRBV14	-	CASSQSVGTDTQYF	TGTGCCAGCAGCCAAAGCGTTGGCACAGATACGCAGTATTTT